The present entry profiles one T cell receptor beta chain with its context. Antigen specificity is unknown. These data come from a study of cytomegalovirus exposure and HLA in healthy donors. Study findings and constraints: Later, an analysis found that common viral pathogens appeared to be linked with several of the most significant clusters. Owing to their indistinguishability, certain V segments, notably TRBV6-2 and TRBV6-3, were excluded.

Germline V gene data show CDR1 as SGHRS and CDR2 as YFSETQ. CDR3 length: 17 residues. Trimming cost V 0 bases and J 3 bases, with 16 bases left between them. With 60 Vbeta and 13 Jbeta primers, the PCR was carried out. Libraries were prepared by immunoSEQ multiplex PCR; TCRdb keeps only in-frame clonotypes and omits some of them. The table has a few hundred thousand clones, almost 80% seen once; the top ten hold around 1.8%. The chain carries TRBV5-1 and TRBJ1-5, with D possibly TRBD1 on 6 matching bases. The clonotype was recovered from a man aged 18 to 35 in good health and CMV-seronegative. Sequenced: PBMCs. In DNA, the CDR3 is TGCGCCAGCAGCTTGGAGCCACAGGGAATGAACAATCAGCCCCAGCATTTT. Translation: CASSLEPQGMNNQPQHF.